This record concerns one TCR beta chain sequence. Antigen specificity is unknown. TCRdb re-called the 5' RACE reads and shows each CDR3 protein once, DNA omitted. This sample's clone table lists fewer than 550,000 distinct CDR3 sequences. This entry is derived from a study of monozygotic twins with inflammatory bowel disease. General observations from the study: Repertoire similarity did not separate concordant from discordant twins, possibly from limited power.

Sample: blood. The receptor comes from a human donor with ulcerative colitis or Crohn's disease, or a healthy co-twin of an affected twin (not recorded which).

This chain's CDR3 is CATSDSTGRTSGRAFNEQFF. V usage is TRBV24-1 and J usage is TRBJ2-1; the D gene TCRdb calls, TRBD2, cannot be checked with no DNA. Germline assignment: CDR1 KGHDR and CDR2 SFDVKD. This CDR3 contains 20 residues.